This T cell receptor beta chain was obtained from a study of shared clonotypes between healthy human individuals. Study results and caveats: Few donors restricted represented genetic and exposure-history diversity.

To note about this clone: Its target is unknown.

Sequenced by immunoSEQ multiplex PCR; TCRdb stores in-frame clones only, minus some. The sample yields about 2 million clones, 90% to 95% seen once. J was trimmed by 0 bases and V by 6 bases; bases with no gene match: 6. The CDR3 has 15 residues. Germline CDR1 is MNHGY and CDR2 is SAAAGT. What was sequenced was naive CD4+ T cells sorted from blood. Subset given: CD45RA+ positively selected. The sequence derives from a man aged 18 to 35 in good health. V gene TRBV6-8 combines with J gene TRBJ2-7; 9 positions agree with TRBD1. The CDR3 here is CASRGPGQGSYEQYF. CDR3 sequence (DNA): TGTGCCAGCAGGGGCCCGGGACAGGGCTCCTACGAGCAGTACTTC.